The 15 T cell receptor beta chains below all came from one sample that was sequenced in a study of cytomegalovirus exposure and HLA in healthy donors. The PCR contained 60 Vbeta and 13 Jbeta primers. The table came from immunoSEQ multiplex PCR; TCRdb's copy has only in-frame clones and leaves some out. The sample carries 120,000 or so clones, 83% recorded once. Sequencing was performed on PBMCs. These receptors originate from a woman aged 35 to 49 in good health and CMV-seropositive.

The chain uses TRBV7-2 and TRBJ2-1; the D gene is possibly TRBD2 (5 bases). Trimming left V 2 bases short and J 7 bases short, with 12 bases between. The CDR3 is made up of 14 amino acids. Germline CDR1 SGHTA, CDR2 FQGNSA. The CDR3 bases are TGTGCCAGCAGCTTAAGAGGGTTTGATAATGAGCAGTTCTTC. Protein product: CASSLRGFDNEQFF.

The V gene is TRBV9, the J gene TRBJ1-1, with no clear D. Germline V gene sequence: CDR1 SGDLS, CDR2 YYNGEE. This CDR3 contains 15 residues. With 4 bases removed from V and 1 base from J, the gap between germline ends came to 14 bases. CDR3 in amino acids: CASSLEGDPNTEAFF. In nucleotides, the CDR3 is TGTGCCAGCAGCCTAGAGGGAGATCCGAACACTGAAGCTTTCTTT.

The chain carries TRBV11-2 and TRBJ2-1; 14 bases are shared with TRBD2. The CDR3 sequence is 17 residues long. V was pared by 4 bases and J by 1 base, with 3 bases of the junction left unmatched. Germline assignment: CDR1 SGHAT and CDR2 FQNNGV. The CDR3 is CASSSGTSGRSYNEQFF. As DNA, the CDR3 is TGTGCCAGCAGCTCCGGGACTAGCGGGAGATCCTACAATGAGCAGTTCTTC.

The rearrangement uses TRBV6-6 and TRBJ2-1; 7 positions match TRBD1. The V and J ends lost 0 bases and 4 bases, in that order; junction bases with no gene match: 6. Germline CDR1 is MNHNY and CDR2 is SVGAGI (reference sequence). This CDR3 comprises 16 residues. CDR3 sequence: CASSYSVGGGYNEQFF. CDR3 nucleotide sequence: TGTGCCAGCAGTTACTCGGTAGGGGGCGGATACAATGAGCAGTTCTTC.

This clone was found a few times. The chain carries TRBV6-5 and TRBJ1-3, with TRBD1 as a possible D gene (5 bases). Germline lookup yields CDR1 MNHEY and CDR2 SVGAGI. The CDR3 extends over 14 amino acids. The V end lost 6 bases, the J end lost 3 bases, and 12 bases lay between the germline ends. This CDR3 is CASRSDTSGNTIYF. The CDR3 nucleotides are TGTGCCAGCAGATCGGACACGAGTGGAAACACCATATATTTT.

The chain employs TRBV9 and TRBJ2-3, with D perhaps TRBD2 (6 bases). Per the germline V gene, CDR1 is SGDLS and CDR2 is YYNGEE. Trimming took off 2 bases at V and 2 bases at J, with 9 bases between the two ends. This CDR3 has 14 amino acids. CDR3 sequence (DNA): TGTGCCAGCAGCGTTCGCGGGAACACAGATACGCAGTATTTT. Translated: CASSVRGNTDTQYF.

DNA of the CDR3: TGTGCCAGCAGCTTATATACAGGGGAAGAGACCCAGTACTTC. Its protein is CASSLYTGEETQYF. The chain joins TRBV7-3 to TRBJ2-5; 7 bases fit TRBD1. From germline, CDR1 is SGHTA and CDR2 FQGTGA. Unmatched junction bases numbered 3, after V lost 2 bases and J lost 3 bases. The CDR3 loop spans 14 amino acids.

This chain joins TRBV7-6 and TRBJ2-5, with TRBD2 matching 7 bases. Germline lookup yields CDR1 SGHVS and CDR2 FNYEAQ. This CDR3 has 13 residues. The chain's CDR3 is CASSGRPEETQYF. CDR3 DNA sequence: TGTGCGTCGTCCGGGAGGCCCGAAGAGACCCAGTACTTC. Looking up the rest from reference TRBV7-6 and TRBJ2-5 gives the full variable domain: GAGVSQSPRYKVTKRGQDVALRCDPISGHVSLYWYRQALGQGPEFLTYFNYEAQQDKSGLPNDRFSAERPEGSISTLTIQRTEQRDSAMYRCASSGRPEETQYFGPGTRLLVL.

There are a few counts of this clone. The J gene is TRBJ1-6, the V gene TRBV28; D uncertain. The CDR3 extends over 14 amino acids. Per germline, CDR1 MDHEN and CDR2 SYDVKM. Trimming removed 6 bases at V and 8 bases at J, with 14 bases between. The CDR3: CASSSRVGDSPLHF. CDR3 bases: TGTGCCAGCAGCAGTAGGGTGGGAGATTCACCCCTCCACTTT.

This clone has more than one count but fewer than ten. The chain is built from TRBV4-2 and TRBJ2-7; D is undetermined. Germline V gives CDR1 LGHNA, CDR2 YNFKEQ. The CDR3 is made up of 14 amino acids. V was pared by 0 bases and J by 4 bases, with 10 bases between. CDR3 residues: CASSQEWSAYEQYF. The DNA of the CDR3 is TGTGCCAGCAGCCAAGAGTGGAGCGCTTACGAGCAGTACTTC.

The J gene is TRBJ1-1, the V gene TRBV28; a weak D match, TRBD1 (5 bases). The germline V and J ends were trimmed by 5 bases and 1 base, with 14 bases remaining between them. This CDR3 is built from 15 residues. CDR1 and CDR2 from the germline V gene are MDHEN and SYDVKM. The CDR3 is CASSKERQKNTEAFF. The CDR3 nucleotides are TGTGCCAGCAGTAAGGAAAGACAGAAGAACACTGAAGCTTTCTTT.

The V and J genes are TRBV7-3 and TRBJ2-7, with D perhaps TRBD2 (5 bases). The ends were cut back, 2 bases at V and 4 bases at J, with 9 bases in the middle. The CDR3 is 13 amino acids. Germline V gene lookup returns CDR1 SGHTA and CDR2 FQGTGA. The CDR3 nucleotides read TGTGCCAGCAGCTTAGTGCCGGGGTACGAGCAGTACTTC. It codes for CASSLVPGYEQYF.

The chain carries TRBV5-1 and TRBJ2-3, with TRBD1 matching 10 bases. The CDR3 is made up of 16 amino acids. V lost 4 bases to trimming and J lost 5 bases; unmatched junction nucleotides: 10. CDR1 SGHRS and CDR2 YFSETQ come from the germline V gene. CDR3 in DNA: TGCGCCAGCAGCACCCAGGGACAGGGGATTATAGATACGCAGTATTTT. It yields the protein CASSTQGQGIIDTQYF. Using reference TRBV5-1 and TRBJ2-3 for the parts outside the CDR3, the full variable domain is KAGVTQTPRYLIKTRGQQVTLSCSPISGHRSVSWYQQTPGQGLQFLFEYFSETQRNKGNFPGRFSGRQFSNSRSEMNVSTLELGDSALYLCASSTQGQGIIDTQYFGPGTRLTVL.

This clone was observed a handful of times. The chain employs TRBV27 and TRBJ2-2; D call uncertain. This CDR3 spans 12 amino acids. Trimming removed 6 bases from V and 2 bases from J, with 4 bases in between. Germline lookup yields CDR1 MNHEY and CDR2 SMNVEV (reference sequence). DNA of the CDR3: TGTGCCAGCAGGAGAAACACCGGGGAGCTGTTTTTT. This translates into CASRRNTGELFF.

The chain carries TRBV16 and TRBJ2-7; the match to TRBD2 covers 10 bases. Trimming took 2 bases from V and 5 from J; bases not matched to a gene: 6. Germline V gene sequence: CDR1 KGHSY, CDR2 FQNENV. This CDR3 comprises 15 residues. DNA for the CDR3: TGTGCCAGCAGCCAAGACGGGACTAGCGTCCACGAGCAGTACTTC. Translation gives CASSQDGTSVHEQYF.